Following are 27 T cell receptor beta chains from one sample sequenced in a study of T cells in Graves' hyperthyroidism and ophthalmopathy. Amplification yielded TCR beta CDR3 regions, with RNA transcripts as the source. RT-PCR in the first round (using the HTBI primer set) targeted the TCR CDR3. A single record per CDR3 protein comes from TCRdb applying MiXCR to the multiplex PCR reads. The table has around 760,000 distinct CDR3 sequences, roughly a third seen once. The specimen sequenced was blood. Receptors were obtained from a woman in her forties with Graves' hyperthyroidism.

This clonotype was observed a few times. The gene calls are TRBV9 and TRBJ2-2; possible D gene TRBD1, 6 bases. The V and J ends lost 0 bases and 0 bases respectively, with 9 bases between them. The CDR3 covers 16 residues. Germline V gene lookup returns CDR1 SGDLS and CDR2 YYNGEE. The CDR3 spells CASSVGQVANTGELFF. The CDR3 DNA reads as TGTGCCAGCAGCGTAGGACAGGTCGCGAACACCGGGGAGCTGTTTTTT.

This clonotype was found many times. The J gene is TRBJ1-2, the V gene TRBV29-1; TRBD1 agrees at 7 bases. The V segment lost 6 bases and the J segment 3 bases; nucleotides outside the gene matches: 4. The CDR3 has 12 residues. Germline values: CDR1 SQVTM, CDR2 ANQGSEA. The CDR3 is CSVLDRHYGYTF. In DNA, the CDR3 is TGCAGCGTCCTGGACAGGCACTATGGCTACACCTTC.

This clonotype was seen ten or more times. The CDR3 DNA reads TGTGCCACCTCAAAGCGGGAGCGAGGCGAGCAGTACTTC. This gives the protein CATSKRERGEQYF. The rearrangement joins TRBV12-3 or TRBV12-4 to TRBJ2-7; 8 bases agree with TRBD2. Trimming removed 10 bases from V and 6 bases from J; junction bases left unmatched: 11. The CDR3 is 13 amino acids.

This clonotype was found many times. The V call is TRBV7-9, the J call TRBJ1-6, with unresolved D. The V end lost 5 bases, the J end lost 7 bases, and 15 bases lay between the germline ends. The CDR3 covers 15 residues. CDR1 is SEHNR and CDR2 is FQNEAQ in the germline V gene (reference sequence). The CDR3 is CASSPPGYQNSPLHF. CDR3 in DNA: TGTGCCAGCAGCCCCCCGGGGTACCAAAATTCACCCCTCCACTTT.

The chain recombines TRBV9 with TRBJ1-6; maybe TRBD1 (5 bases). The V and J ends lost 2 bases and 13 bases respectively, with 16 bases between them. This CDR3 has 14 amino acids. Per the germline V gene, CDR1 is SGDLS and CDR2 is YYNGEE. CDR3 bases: TGTGCCAGCAGCGTGGGGGATCTTGATTACCCCCTCCACTTT. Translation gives CASSVGDLDYPLHF.

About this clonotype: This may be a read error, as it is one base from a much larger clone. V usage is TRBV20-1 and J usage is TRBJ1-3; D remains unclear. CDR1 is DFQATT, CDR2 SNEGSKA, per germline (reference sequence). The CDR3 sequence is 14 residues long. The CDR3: CAWSVGGSGSTIYF. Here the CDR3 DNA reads TGTGCCTGGAGTGTAGGAGGATCCGGAAGCACCATATATTTT.

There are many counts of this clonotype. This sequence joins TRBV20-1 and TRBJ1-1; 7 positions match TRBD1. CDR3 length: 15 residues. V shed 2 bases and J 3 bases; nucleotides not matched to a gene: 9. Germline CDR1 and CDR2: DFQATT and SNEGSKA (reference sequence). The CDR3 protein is CSARSWGGGYTEAFF. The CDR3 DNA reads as TGCAGTGCTAGATCCTGGGGAGGGGGCTACACTGAAGCTTTCTTT.

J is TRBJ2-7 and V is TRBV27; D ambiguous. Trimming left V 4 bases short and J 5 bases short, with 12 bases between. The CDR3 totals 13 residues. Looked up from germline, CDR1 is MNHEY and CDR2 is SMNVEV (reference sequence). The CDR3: CASSSGVGNEQYF. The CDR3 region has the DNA TGTGCCAGCAGTTCGGGTGTAGGTAACGAGCAGTACTTC.

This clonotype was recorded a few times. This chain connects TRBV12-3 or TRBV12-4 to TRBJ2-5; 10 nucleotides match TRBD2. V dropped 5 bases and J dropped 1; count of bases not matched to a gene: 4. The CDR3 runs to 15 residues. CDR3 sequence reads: CASSNSGGPQETQYF. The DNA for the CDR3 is TGTGCCAGCAGTAATAGCGGGGGGCCCCAAGAGACCCAGTACTTC.

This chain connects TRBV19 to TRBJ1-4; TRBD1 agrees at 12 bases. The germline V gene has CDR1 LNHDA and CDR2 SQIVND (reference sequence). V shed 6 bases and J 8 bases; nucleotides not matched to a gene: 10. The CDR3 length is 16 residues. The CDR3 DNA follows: TGTGCCAGTAGACCGGGACAGGGGGCGTCGACCGAAAAACTGTTTTTT. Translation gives CASRPGQGASTEKLFF.

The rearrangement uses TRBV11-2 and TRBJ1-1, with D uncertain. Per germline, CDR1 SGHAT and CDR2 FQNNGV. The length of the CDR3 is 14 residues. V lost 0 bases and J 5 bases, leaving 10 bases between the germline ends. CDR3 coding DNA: TGTGCCAGCAGCTTAGATGCAGGAAGTACTGAAGCTTTCTTT. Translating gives CASSLDAGSTEAFF.

The CDR3 DNA follows: TGTGCCAGCAGCCGTAACAGGGGGATCATGAACACTGAAGCTTTCTTT. Translation: CASSRNRGIMNTEAFF. This sequence joins TRBV7-2 and TRBJ1-1, with 8 positions matching TRBD1. The CDR3 consists of 16 residues. The trim removed 5 bases at V and 0 bases at J, leaving 8 bases unmatched. The germline gives CDR1 SGHTA, CDR2 FQGNSA.

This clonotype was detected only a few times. The CDR3 reads CATWGQGETEAFF. CDR3 DNA: TGTGCCACCTGGGGACAGGGGGAGACTGAAGCTTTCTTT. The chain joins TRBV24-1 to TRBJ1-1; TRBD1 agrees at 11 bases. Germline CDR1 is KGHDR and CDR2 is SFDVKD. The trim removed 9 bases at V and 5 bases at J, leaving 4 bases unmatched. The CDR3 is 13 amino acids.

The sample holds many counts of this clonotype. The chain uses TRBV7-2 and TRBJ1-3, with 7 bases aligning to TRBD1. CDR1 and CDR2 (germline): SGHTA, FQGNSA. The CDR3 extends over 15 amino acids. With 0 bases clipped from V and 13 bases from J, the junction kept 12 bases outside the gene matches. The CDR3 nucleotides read TGTGCCAGCAGCTTAGCATTCCGGGACAGCGAACCGATATATTTT. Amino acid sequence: CASSLAFRDSEPIYF.

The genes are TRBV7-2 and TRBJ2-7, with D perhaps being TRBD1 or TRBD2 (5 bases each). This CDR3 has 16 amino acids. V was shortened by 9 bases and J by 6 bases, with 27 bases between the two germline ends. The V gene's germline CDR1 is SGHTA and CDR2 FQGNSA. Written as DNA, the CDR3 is TGTGCCAGTAGCCCAACCCGGGGCCGGGTCTCGACCGAGCAGTACTTC. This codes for CASSPTRGRVSTEQYF.

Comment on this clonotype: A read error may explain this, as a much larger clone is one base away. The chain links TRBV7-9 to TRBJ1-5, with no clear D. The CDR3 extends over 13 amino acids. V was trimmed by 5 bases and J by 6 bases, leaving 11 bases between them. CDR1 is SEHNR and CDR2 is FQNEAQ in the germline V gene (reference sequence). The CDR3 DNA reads TGTGCCAGCAGCGTTCAAGAGGGTCAGCCCCAGCATTTT. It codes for CASSVQEGQPQHF.

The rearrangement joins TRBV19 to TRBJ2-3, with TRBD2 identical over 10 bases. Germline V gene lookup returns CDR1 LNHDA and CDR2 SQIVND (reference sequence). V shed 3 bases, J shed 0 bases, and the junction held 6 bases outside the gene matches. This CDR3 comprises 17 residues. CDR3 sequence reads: CASSIAKTSGSTDTQYF. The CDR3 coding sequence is TGTGCCAGTAGTATCGCGAAGACTAGCGGGAGCACAGATACGCAGTATTTT. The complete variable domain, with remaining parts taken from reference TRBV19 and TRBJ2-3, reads DGGITQSPKYLFRKEGQNVTLSCEQNLNHDAMYWYRQDPGQGLRLIYYSQIVNDFQKGDIAEGYSVSREKKESFPLTVTSAQKNPTAFYLCASSIAKTSGSTDTQYFGPGTRLTVL.

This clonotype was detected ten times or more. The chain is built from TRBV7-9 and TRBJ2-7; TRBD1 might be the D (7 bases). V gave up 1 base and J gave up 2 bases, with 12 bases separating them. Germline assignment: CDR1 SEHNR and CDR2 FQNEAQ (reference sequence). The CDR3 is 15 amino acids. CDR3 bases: TGTGCCAGCAGCTTAGTAGGCAGGGGGGCCTACGAGCAGTACTTC. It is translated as CASSLVGRGAYEQYF.

CDR3 protein: CASSYSIYLNEQFF. The CDR3 nucleotides are TGTGCCAGCAGTTACTCGATTTATTTAAATGAGCAGTTCTTC. The chain is built from TRBV25-1 and TRBJ2-1; D not certain. Germline loops: CDR1 MGHDK, CDR2 SYGVNS. CDR3 size: 14 residues. V was trimmed by 5 bases and J by 7 bases, leaving 15 bases between them.

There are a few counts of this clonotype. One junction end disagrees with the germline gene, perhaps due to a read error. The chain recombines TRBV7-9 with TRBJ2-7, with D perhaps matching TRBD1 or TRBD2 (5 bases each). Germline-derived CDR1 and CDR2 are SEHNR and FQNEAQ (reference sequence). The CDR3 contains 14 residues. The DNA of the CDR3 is TGCGCCAGCAGCCCCCAATGGGGGAGACGCGAGCAGTACTTC. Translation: CASSPQWGRREQYF.

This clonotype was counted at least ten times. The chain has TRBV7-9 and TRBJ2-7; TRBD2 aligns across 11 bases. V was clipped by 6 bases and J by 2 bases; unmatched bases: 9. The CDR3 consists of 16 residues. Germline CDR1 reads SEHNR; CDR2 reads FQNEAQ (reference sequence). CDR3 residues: CASSLPVAGGTYEQYF. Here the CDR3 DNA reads TGTGCCAGCAGTCTTCCGGTAGCGGGAGGGACCTACGAGCAGTACTTC.

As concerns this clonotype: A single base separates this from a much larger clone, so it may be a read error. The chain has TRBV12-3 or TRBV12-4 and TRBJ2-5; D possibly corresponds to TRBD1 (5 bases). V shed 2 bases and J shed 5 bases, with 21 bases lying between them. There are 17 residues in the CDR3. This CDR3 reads CASSLRSPQRPGETQYF. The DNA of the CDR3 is TGTGCCAGCAGTTTAAGGTCCCCGCAGCGCCCAGGGGAGACCCAGTACTTC.

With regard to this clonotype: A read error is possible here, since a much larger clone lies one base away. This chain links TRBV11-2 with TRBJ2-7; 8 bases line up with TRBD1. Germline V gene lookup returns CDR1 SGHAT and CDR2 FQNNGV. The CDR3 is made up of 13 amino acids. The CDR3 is CASSSGQAYGQYF. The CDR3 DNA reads TGTGCCAGCAGCTCGGGACAGGCCTACGGGCAGTACTTC.

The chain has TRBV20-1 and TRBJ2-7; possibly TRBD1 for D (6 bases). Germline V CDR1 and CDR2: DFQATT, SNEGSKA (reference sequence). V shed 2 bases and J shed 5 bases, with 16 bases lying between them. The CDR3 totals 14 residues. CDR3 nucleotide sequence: TGCAGTGCTAGACAATTGGGGGCCGCTAACGAGCAGTACTTC. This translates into CSARQLGAANEQYF.

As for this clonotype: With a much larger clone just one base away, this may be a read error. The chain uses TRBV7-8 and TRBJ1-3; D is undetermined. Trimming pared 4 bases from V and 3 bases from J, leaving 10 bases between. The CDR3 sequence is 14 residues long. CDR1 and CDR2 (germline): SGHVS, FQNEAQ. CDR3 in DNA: TGTGCCAGCAGCTACCGGGGAAATGGAAACACCATATATTTT. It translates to CASSYRGNGNTIYF.

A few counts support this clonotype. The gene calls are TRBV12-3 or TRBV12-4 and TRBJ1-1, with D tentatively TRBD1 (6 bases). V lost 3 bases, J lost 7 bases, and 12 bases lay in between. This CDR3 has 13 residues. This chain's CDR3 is CASSFEQGDEAFF. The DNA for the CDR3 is TGTGCCAGCAGTTTCGAACAGGGAGATGAAGCTTTCTTT.

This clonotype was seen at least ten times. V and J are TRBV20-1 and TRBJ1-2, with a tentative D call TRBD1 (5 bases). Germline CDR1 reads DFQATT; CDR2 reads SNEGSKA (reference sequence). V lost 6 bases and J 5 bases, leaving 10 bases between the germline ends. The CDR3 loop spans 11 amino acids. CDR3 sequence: CSASGGYGYTF. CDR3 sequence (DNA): TGCAGTGCGTCGGGGGGGTATGGCTACACCTTC.